This TCR beta chain is drawn from a study of T cell responses to AZD1222 COVID-19 vaccine. Study results and limitations: Without day 14 samples, only post-peak T cell repertoires were studied.

Data came from immunoSEQ multiplex PCR; TCRdb stores just in-frame clones and leaves some out. The repertoire holds 150,000 to 200,000 clones, 85% to 95% seen once, with about 10% in the top ten. The V segment lost 4 bases and the J segment 4 bases; nucleotides outside the gene matches: 6. Per germline, CDR1 MNHEY and CDR2 SMNVEV (reference sequence). The CDR3 is 16 amino acids. In regard to this clone: The antigen is undetermined.

The specimen was peripheral blood, collected on day 0 of AZD1222 vaccination. This clonotype was sampled from an adult in good health. The chain joins TRBV27 to TRBJ1-5, with 11 bases fitting TRBD1. CDR3 coding DNA: TGTGCCAGCAGTTCAGTGGGACAGGGGGAGAATCAGCCCCAGCATTTT. Its translation is CASSSVGQGENQPQHF.